A single sample is the source of the 24 T cell receptor beta chains below, sequenced in a study of T cells in Graves' hyperthyroidism and ophthalmopathy. Researchers amplified the TCR beta CDR3 regions from RNA transcripts. The study used the HTBI primer set for a first-round RT-PCR of the TCR CDR3. TCRdb reanalysed the multiplex PCR reads using MiXCR and keeps one entry per CDR3 protein. Seen here are some 720,000 distinct CDR3 sequences, roughly 15% observed once, and the top ten hold 8.4%. Sequenced sample: blood. These receptors were obtained from a man younger than 35 with Graves' hyperthyroidism.

This clonotype was recorded many times. CDR3 residues: CASSLTSGPYYEQYF. CDR3 nucleotides: TGTGCCAGCAGCTTAACTTCCGGGCCTTACTACGAGCAGTACTTC. This chain uses TRBV7-3 with TRBJ2-7; no definite D call. There are 15 residues in the CDR3. The germline V and J ends were trimmed by 0 bases and 3 bases, with 12 bases remaining between them. Per the germline V gene, CDR1 is SGHTA and CDR2 is FQGTGA.

The V gene is TRBV5-4, the J gene TRBJ2-2; 9 nucleotides align to TRBD1. The CDR3 sequence is 15 residues long. Looked up from germline, CDR1 is SGHNT and CDR2 is YYREEE (reference sequence). Germline trimming cut 4 bases from V and 2 bases from J; bases unmatched to any gene: 3. CDR3 sequence reads: CASSQGQGNTGELFF. CDR3 sequence (DNA): TGTGCCAGCAGCCAGGGACAGGGCAACACCGGGGAGCTGTTTTTT.

Ten or more counts support this clonotype. The V and J genes are TRBV6-2 or TRBV6-3 and TRBJ2-7; 13 positions match TRBD2. The V and J ends lost 4 bases and 5 bases, in that order; junction bases with no gene match: 5. Germline V gene lookup returns CDR1 MNHEY and CDR2 SVGEGT. The length of the CDR3 is 15 residues. This CDR3 reads CASSSPGTSGNEQYF. The CDR3 coding sequence is TGTGCCAGCAGTTCCCCCGGGACTAGCGGGAACGAGCAGTACTTC.

This clonotype was recorded once. The gene calls are TRBV7-8 and TRBJ2-7; D uncertain. Germline values: CDR1 SGHVS, CDR2 FQNEAQ. The ends were cut back, 10 bases at V and 5 bases at J, with 12 bases in the middle. The CDR3 spans 11 residues. CDR3 DNA sequence: TGTGCCACCTACTACAGCCACGAGCAGTACTTC. Translation: CATYYSHEQYF.

This clonotype was detected many times. The CDR3 sequence: CASSRGTVHHQPQHF. The CDR3 DNA is TGTGCCAGCAGTAGAGGGACAGTTCACCACCAGCCCCAGCATTTT. This chain links TRBV28 with TRBJ1-5, with 7 bases identical to TRBD1. The CDR3 loop spans 15 amino acids. Germline V lookup: CDR1 MDHEN, CDR2 SYDVKM. V lost 5 bases, J lost 7 bases, and 11 bases stayed unmatched.

This sequence joins TRBV27 and TRBJ2-1, with 11 positions matching TRBD2. Germline loops: CDR1 MNHEY, CDR2 SMNVEV (reference sequence). V lost 10 bases to trimming and J lost 9 bases; unmatched junction nucleotides: 8. This CDR3 comprises 13 residues. The CDR3 nucleotides read TGTGCCACCGGGACTAGCGGACGGGGTGAGCAGTTCTTC. Translating gives CATGTSGRGEQFF.

The gene calls are TRBV7-3 and TRBJ1-1, with 10 bases identical to TRBD1. This CDR3 region has 14 residues. CDR1 is SGHTA, CDR2 FQGTGA, per germline. V was pared by 1 base and J by 7 bases, with 3 bases of the junction left unmatched. DNA of the CDR3: TGTGCCAGCAGCTTAAGTGGACAGGGGGATGAAGCTTTCTTT. This sequence encodes CASSLSGQGDEAFF.

Worth noting for this clonotype: Being one base from a much bigger clone, this may be a read error. V is TRBV7-2 and J is TRBJ1-1; D gene unclear. With 1 base removed from V and 4 bases from J, the gap between germline ends came to 10 bases. Germline values: CDR1 SGHTA, CDR2 FQGNSA. The CDR3 has 14 amino acids. The CDR3 sequence: CTSSLGPTGTEAFF. In DNA, the CDR3 is TGTACCAGCAGCTTAGGGCCGACGGGCACTGAAGCTTTCTTT.

CDR3 sequence (DNA): TGTGCCAGCAGCTTAGATGGGGGACAACCTACCTACGAGCAGTACTTC. It encodes CASSLDGGQPTYEQYF. The chain employs TRBV5-6 and TRBJ2-7, with D maybe TRBD1 (6 bases). The V gene's germline CDR1 is SGHDT and CDR2 YYEEEE. Trimming left V 2 bases short and J 2 bases short, with 17 bases between. The CDR3 totals 16 residues.

This clonotype has a count of ten or more. The chain couples TRBV6-1 to TRBJ2-7; D not resolved. The germline V gene encodes CDR1 MNHNS and CDR2 SASEGT. The V end lost 10 bases, the J end lost 6 bases, and 10 bases lay between the germline ends. CDR3 size: 10 residues. For the CDR3, the DNA is TGTGCCACCTCCGTGGGCGAGCAGTACTTC. It translates to CATSVGEQYF.

A note on this clonotype: Just one base apart from a much larger clone, this may be a read error. The V and J genes are TRBV7-8 and TRBJ2-7, with D tentatively TRBD1 (6 bases). CDR1 SGHVS and CDR2 FQNEAQ come from the germline V gene. This CDR3 has 15 amino acids. In DNA form, the CDR3 reads TGTGCCAGCAGCTTAGCTAACAGGGTTCCGTACGGGCAGTACTTC. Encoded protein: CASSLANRVPYGQYF.

The chain is built from TRBV13 and TRBJ2-3; the D gene is possibly TRBD2 (6 bases). Trimming removed 5 bases at V and 3 bases at J, with 15 bases between. This CDR3 region has 15 residues. The germline V gene has CDR1 PRHDT and CDR2 FYEKMQ (reference sequence). The CDR3 region has the DNA TGTGCCAGCAGCCCTGGGGTAGCGGAAACAGATACGCAGTATTTT. It yields the protein CASSPGVAETDTQYF.

Many counts were recorded for this clonotype. The rearrangement uses TRBV7-3 and TRBJ2-3; 7 bases fit TRBD1. Trimming removed 3 bases from V and 0 bases from J; junction bases left unmatched: 6. Germline V gives CDR1 SGHTA, CDR2 FQGTGA. The CDR3 has 16 amino acids. CDR3 residues: CASSFQGVTSTDTQYF. CDR3 sequence (DNA): TGTGCCAGCAGCTTCCAGGGGGTAACTAGCACAGATACGCAGTATTTT.

At least ten counts were recorded for this clonotype. V gene TRBV7-3 combines with J gene TRBJ1-1; no definite D call. The CDR3 consists of 13 residues. The germline V gene encodes CDR1 SGHTA and CDR2 FQGTGA. Trimming cost V 5 bases and J 6 bases, with 13 bases left between them. The CDR3 reads CASSPERRSEAFF. CDR3 bases: TGTGCCAGCAGCCCCGAACGTAGGTCTGAAGCTTTCTTT.

The sample holds one count of this clonotype. This could be a read error, since a much larger clone is one nucleotide away. The rearrangement links TRBV11-2 to TRBJ2-3; possibly TRBD2 for D (6 bases). Germline-derived CDR1 and CDR2 are SGHAT and FQNNGV. V was pared by 11 bases and J by 2 bases, with 14 bases between. The CDR3 has 13 residues. CDR3 bases: TGTGCCGCCCGGGGGACGGACACAGATACGCAGTATTTT. Translation gives CAARGTDTDTQYF.

This clonotype occurred a few times. The chain is built from TRBV2 and TRBJ2-7; tentatively, D is TRBD1 or TRBD2 (5 bases each). The CDR3 totals 13 residues. V lost 8 bases, J lost 3 bases, and 14 bases lay in between. Germline CDR1 SNHLY, CDR2 FYNNEI. CDR3 protein: CASGRDRYYEQYF. Written as DNA, the CDR3 is TGTGCCAGCGGCCGGGACCGCTACTACGAGCAGTACTTC. The full variable domain, in which reference TRBV2 and TRBJ2-7 provide the parts outside the CDR3, is EPEVTQTPSHQVTQMGQEVILRCVPISNHLYFYWYRQILGQKVEFLVSFYNNEISEKSEIFDDQFSVERPDGSNFTLKIRSTKLEDSAMYFCASGRDRYYEQYFGPGTRLTVT.

Ten or more counts support this clonotype. This chain uses TRBV11-2 with TRBJ1-2; the D gene is possibly TRBD1 (6 bases). From germline, CDR1 is SGHAT and CDR2 FQNNGV. V was trimmed by 3 bases and J by 4 bases, leaving 15 bases between them. The length of the CDR3 is 15 residues. The chain's CDR3 is CASSFQGHASYGYTF. For the CDR3, the DNA is TGTGCCAGCAGCTTTCAGGGACATGCTTCCTATGGCTACACCTTC.

This clonotype was observed at least ten times. The gene calls are TRBV11-2 and TRBJ2-1; D is perhaps TRBD2 (7 bases). V dropped 3 bases and J dropped 0 bases, with 9 bases sitting between them. The CDR3 covers 15 residues. The V gene's germline CDR1 is SGHAT and CDR2 FQNNGV. The CDR3 sequence: CASSFAGASYNEQFF. DNA of the CDR3: TGTGCCAGCAGCTTCGCGGGGGCCTCCTACAATGAGCAGTTCTTC.

This clonotype showed up many times. The gene calls are TRBV11-1 and TRBJ2-7, with D uncertain. V lost 0 bases and J 5 bases, leaving 8 bases between the germline ends. Germline CDR1 and CDR2: SGHAT and FQDESV (reference sequence). This CDR3 contains 13 residues. CDR3 protein: CASSLAGSNEQYF. CDR3 nucleotides: TGTGCCAGCAGCTTAGCGGGGTCGAACGAGCAGTACTTC. Together with reference TRBV11-1 and TRBJ2-7, the CDR3 gives the full variable domain: EAEVAQSPRYKITEKSQAVAFWCDPISGHATLYWYRQILGQGPELLVQFQDESVVDDSQLPKDRFSAERLKGVDSTLKIQPAELGDSAMYLCASSLAGSNEQYFGPGTRLTVT.

This clonotype was picked up many times. The gene calls are TRBV29-1 and TRBJ2-1, with 12 bases lining up with TRBD1. There are 14 residues in the CDR3. The germline gives CDR1 SQVTM, CDR2 ANQGSEA. J was trimmed by 10 bases and V by 8 bases; bases with no gene match: 12. CDR3 residues: CSLSGTGGSWEQFF. The CDR3 nucleotides read TGCAGCCTTTCCGGGACAGGGGGCTCGTGGGAGCAGTTCTTC.

This clonotype was counted ten times or more. CDR3 DNA sequence: TGTGCCAGCTCCCCAAATCGGGGGAATGGCTACACCTTC. Its translation is CASSPNRGNGYTF. This chain connects TRBV18 to TRBJ1-2, with a tentative D call TRBD1 (5 bases). V lost 6 bases and J lost 6, with 14 bases in between. CDR3 size: 13 residues. Germline lookup yields CDR1 KGHSH and CDR2 LQKENI. Together with reference TRBV18 and TRBJ1-2, the CDR3 gives the full variable domain: NAGVMQNPRHLVRRRGQEARLRCSPMKGHSHVYWYRQLPEEGLKFMVYLQKENIIDESGMPKERFSAEFPKEGPSILRIQQVVRGDSAAYFCASSPNRGNGYTFGSGTRLTVV.

This clonotype was recorded at least ten times. This chain links TRBV30 with TRBJ1-1, with D tentatively TRBD1 (6 bases). Per the germline V gene, CDR1 is GTSNPN and CDR2 is SVGIG (reference sequence). Trimming removed 5 bases at V and 6 bases at J, with 10 bases between. This CDR3 has 11 amino acids. Here the CDR3 reads CAWGGVAEAFF. Written as DNA, the CDR3 is TGTGCCTGGGGGGGCGTCGCTGAAGCTTTCTTT. Full variable domain (missing parts from reference TRBV30 and TRBJ1-1): SQTIHQWPATLVQPVGSPLSLECTVEGTSNPNLYWYRQAAGRGLQLLFYSVGIGQISSEVPQNLSASRPQDRQFILSSKKLLLSDSGFYLCAWGGVAEAFFGQGTRLTVV.

This clonotype was picked up many times. The chain recombines TRBV28 with TRBJ2-7, with TRBD1 matching 10 bases. The germline CDR1 and CDR2 sequences are MDHEN and SYDVKM. The CDR3 totals 15 residues. The junction had 9 bases not matched to a gene; V was cut back by 5 bases and J by 5 bases. The CDR3 bases are TGTGCCAGCAGTCACACTGACAGGGGGCTGAACGAGCAGTACTTC. This gives the protein CASSHTDRGLNEQYF.

This clonotype was found many times. The chain uses TRBV18 and TRBJ2-5; D call uncertain. Germline lookup yields CDR1 KGHSH and CDR2 LQKENI. The CDR3 is made up of 12 amino acids. Trimming took 3 bases from V and 1 from J, leaving 3 bases between them. CDR3: CASSPSQETQYF. DNA of the CDR3: TGTGCCAGCTCACCCTCCCAAGAGACCCAGTACTTC.